The 3 T cell receptor beta chains reported below all come from one sample, sequenced in a study of shared clonotypes between healthy human individuals. Data came from immunoSEQ multiplex PCR; TCRdb stores just in-frame clones and leaves some out. The table lists more than 2 million clones, about 95% of them singletons. CD45RO negativity and positive selection for CCR7 defined naive CD8 cells, a population that excluded terminally differentiated effector memory CD45RA+ cells. Sequencing was performed on naive CD8+ T cells sorted from blood. These receptors were obtained from a man younger than 35 in good health.

The CDR3 sequence is CASSPRTSRETQYF. The CDR3, as DNA: TGTGCCAGCAGCCCCCGGACTAGCCGGGAGACCCAGTACTTC. The gene calls are TRBV7-8 and TRBJ2-5, with 8 bases fitting TRBD2. This CDR3 is 14 amino acids long. The germline V gene encodes CDR1 SGHVS and CDR2 FQNEAQ. With 5 bases clipped from V and 5 bases from J, the junction kept 7 bases outside the gene matches.

The chain joins TRBV7-6 to TRBJ2-1, with 8 nucleotides matching TRBD1. The V and J ends lost 5 bases and 4 bases, in that order; junction bases with no gene match: 10. This CDR3 has 16 residues. The germline gives CDR1 SGHVS, CDR2 FNYEAQ. CDR3 loop: CASSPHPGQGYNEQFF. CDR3 nucleotide sequence: TGTGCCAGCAGCCCTCACCCTGGACAGGGTTACAATGAGCAGTTCTTC. Complete variable domain (other parts from reference TRBV7-6 and TRBJ2-1): GAGVSQSPRYKVTKRGQDVALRCDPISGHVSLYWYRQALGQGPEFLTYFNYEAQQDKSGLPNDRFSAERPEGSISTLTIQRTEQRDSAMYRCASSPHPGQGYNEQFFGPGTRLTVL.

The chain links TRBV19 to TRBJ1-2; D ambiguous. Trimming removed 4 bases at V and 3 bases at J, with 12 bases between. The CDR3 consists of 14 residues. Germline V CDR1 and CDR2: LNHDA, SQIVND (reference sequence). DNA of the CDR3: TGTGCCAGTAGTACACTAGACGGGTACTATGGCTACACCTTC. Translating it yields CASSTLDGYYGYTF.